The text below deals with one TCR beta chain. As yet, its antigen is unknown. These data originate in a study of CD8 T cells in ankylosing spondylitis. Overall study findings and caveats: Roughly eight highly homologous variants made up a TCR beta motif that seemed to typify ankylosing spondylitis blood. The clones that were linked to disease were reported to be significantly enriched in matched synovial fluid samples from ankylosing spondylitis patients.

5'-RACE, quantitative and with molecular barcodes, yielded the TCR beta libraries. One entry per CDR3 protein, called by TCRdb with MiXCR from the 5' RACE reads. The data contain roughly 7,300 distinct CDR3 sequences, under 8.5% of them seen just once; the ten biggest clones take up roughly 24%. V was cut by 3 bases and J by 6 bases, with 7 bases left in between. Per the germline V gene, CDR1 is SGDLS and CDR2 is YYNGEE. The CDR3 has 13 amino acids. The sample taken for sequencing was blood, either unsorted or a sorted T cell fraction (not recorded which). This TCR came from a male donor with ankylosing spondylitis or in good health (not recorded which). This rearrangement joins TRBV9 to TRBJ1-6; D is unresolved. The CDR3 DNA is TGTGCCAGCAGCGGAGTGCTTAATTCACCCCTCCACTTT. Protein product: CASSGVLNSPLHF.